The TCR beta chain described here comes from a study of blood T cell repertoires in COVID-19. In the original workflow: The authors estimated nucleated cell counts from reference gene primer amplification. Sequenced by immunoSEQ multiplex PCR; TCRdb stores in-frame clones only, minus some. That table supplies the V and J calls and clone size; D and trimming were determined from the DNA. The table has approximately 440,000 clones, 87% seen once; the top ten hold roughly 0.7%. Categorization into cohorts depended on clinical history that participants reported. V shed 4 bases and J 4 bases; nucleotides not matched to a gene: 10. The CDR3 spans 15 residues. CDR1 is SGHRS, CDR2 YFSETQ, per germline.

The V and J genes are TRBV5-1 and TRBJ1-2, with 7 bases aligning to TRBD1. The sequencing sample was made of PBMCs or T cells enriched from blood (not recorded which). This sequence originates from a woman between 18 and 29 years old who had recovered from COVID-19. The CDR3 bases are TGCGCCAGCAGCCCGGTGACAGGGAAGCTCTATGGCTACACCTTC. Translation gives CASSPVTGKLYGYTF.